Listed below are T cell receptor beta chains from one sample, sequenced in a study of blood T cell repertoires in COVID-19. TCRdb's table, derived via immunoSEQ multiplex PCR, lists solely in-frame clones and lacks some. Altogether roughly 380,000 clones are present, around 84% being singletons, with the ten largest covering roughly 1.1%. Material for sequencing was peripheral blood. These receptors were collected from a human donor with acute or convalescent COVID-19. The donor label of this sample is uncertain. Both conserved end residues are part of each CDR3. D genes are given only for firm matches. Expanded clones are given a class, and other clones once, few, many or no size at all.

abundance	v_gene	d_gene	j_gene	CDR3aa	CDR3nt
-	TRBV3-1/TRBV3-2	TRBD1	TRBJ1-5	CASSQGIAGQGGQPQHF	TGTGCCAGCAGCCAAGGGATTGCAGGACAGGGGGGTCAGCCCCAGCATTTT
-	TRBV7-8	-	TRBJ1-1	CASSLTGYKAFF	TGTGCCAGCAGCCTCACAGGGTATAAAGCTTTCTTT
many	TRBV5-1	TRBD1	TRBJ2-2	CASSPTGTNTGELFF	TGCGCCAGCAGTCCGACAGGGACGAACACCGGGGAGCTGTTTTTT
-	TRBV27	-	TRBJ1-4	CASSPGTRGTNEKLFF	TGTGCCAGCAGCCCCGGGACCCGGGGGACTAATGAAAAACTGTTTTTT
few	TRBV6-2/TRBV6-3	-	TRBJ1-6	CASSYTRGRNSPLHF	TGTGCCAGCAGTTATACGCGGGGGCGGAATTCACCCCTCCACTTT
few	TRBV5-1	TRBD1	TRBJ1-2	CASSAGQGLDGYTF	TGCGCCAGCAGCGCAGGACAGGGACTCGATGGCTACACCTTC
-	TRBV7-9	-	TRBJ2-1	CASTPEEGRIYSNEQFF	TGTGCCAGCACCCCCGAGGAGGGCCGAATTTACTCCAATGAGCAGTTCTTC
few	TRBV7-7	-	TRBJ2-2	CASSPWTSGELFF	TGTGCCAGCAGCCCATGGACATCCGGGGAGCTGTTTTTT
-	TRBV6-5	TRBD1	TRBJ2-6	CASRTGSSGANVLTF	TGTGCCAGCAGGACAGGGAGCTCTGGGGCCAACGTCCTGACTTTC
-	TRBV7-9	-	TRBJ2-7	CASSSGSGAYEQYF	TGTGCCAGCAGCTCAGGGTCCGGAGCCTACGAGCAGTACTTC
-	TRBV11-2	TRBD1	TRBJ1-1	CASSLGHRGNTEAFF	TGTGCCAGCAGCTTAGGGCACAGGGGTAACACTGAAGCTTTCTTT
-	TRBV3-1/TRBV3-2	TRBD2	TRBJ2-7	CASSRGGEQYF	TGTGCCAGCAGCCGGGGGGGCGAGCAGTACTTC
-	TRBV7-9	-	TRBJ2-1	CASSAPRGGNEQFF	TGTGCCAGCAGCGCACCCAGGGGAGGGAATGAGCAGTTCTTC
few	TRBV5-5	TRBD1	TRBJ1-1	CASSKTGLNTEAFF	TGTGCCAGCAGCAAGACAGGGTTGAACACTGAAGCTTTCTTT
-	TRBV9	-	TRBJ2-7	CASSVGPSDEQYF	TGTGCCAGCAGCGTAGGCCCTAGCGACGAGCAGTACTTC
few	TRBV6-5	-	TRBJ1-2	CASSYSGGRNSGYTF	TGTGCCAGCAGTTACAGCGGGGGGCGCAATAGTGGCTACACCTTC
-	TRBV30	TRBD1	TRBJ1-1	CAWRRDSEAFF	TGTGCCTGGAGGCGGGACAGTGAAGCTTTCTTT
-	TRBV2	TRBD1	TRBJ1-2	CASSVNLQGAGGYTF	TGTGCCAGCAGCGTCAATCTACAGGGGGCGGGAGGCTACACCTTC
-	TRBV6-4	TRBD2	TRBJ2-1	CASSEGTSGSNEQFF	TGTGCCAGCAGTGAGGGGACTAGCGGGAGCAATGAGCAGTTCTTC
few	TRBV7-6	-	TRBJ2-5	CASSSPVTVSQETQYF	TGTGCCAGCAGCTCCCCAGTAACAGTCTCCCAAGAGACCCAGTACTTC
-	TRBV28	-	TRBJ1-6	CASKVGDFNSPLHF	TGTGCCTCGAAGGTGGGGGACTTTAATTCACCCCTCCACTTT
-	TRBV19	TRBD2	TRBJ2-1	CATLKRGGADEQFF	TGTGCCACGTTAAAGCGGGGGGGCGCGGATGAGCAGTTCTTC
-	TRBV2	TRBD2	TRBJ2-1	CASSHELAGDYNEQFF	TGTGCCAGCAGCCACGAATTAGCGGGGGACTACAATGAGCAGTTCTTC
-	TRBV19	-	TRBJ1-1	CASSIVGGYEAFF	TGTGCCAGTAGTATCGTGGGGGGTTATGAAGCTTTCTTT
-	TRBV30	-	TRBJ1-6	CAWSVLGSWNSPLHF	TGTGCCTGGAGTGTACTCGGGTCCTGGAATTCACCCCTCCACTTT
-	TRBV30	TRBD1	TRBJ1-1	CAWSKSQGTTNTEAFF	TGTGCCTGGAGTAAATCACAGGGGACGACGAACACTGAAGCTTTCTTT
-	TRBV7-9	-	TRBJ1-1	CASSLGSSDTEAFF	TGTGCCAGCAGCTTAGGGTCGAGTGACACTGAAGCTTTCTTT
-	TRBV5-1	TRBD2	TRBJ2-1	CASSLDGGAYNEQFF	TGCGCCAGCAGCTTGGACGGGGGGGCCTACAATGAGCAGTTCTTC
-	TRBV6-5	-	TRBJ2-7	CASSSPRKVPYEQYF	TGTGCCAGCAGCTCCCCTAGGAAAGTACCCTACGAGCAGTACTTC